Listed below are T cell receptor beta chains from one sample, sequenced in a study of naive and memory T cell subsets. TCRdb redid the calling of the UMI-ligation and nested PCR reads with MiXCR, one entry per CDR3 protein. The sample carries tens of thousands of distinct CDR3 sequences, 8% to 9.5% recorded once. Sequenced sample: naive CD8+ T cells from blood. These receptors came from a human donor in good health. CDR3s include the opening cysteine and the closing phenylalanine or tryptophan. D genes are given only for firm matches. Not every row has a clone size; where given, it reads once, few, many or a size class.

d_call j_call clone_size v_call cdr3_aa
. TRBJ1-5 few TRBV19 CASSMRVSNQPQHF
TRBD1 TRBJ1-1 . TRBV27 CASSLSRGTEAFF
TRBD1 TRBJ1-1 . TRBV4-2 CASSQYRGSTEAFF
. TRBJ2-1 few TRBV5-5 CASSWRVSSYNEQFF
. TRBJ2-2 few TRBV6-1 CASSERGSTGELFF
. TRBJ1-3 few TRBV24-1 CATSAPWDSGNTIYF
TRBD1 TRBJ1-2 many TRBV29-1 CSALTGTEDGYTF
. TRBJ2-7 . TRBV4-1 CASSQETRGGYEQYF
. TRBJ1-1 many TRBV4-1 CASMNTEAFF
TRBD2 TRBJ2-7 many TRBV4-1 CASSLSIAGASYEQYF
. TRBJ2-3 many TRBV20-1 CSARSVATSTDTQYF
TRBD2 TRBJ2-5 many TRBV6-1 CASSEGTSGKETQYF
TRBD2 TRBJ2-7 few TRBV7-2 CASSFPAGVYEQYF
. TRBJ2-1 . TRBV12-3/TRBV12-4 CASSSQGVYEQFF
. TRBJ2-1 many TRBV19 CASSITSRYNEQFF
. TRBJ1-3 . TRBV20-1 CSARLNSGNTIYF
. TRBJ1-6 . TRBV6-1 CASSGSPLHF
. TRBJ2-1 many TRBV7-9 CASSLVAVAEQFF
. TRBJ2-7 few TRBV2 CASLRGAHEQYF
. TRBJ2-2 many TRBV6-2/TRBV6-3 CASSHPDGQKNTGELFF
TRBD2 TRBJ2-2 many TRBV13 CASSSEVAGVTGELFF
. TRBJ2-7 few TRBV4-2 CASSQEGRGYYEQYF
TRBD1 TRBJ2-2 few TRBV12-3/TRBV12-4 CASSQSGQGANTGELFF
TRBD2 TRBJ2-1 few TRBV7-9 CASSSRLAGKYNEQFF
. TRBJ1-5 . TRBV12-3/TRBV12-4 CASCSISSNQPQHF
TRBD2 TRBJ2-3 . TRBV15 CATSSPLREGTDTQYF
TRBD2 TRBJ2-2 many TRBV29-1 CSVKTSGRGNTGELFF
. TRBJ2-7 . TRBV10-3 CAISEPARQGLGEQYF
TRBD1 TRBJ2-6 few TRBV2 CATLGQGRGGANVLTF